What follows is one T cell receptor beta chain and its context. The antigen this receptor binds is unknown. No per-base quality is available; no much larger clone lies one base away. The method was PCR. Sequencing relied on an Illumina HiSeq 2500. To normalize quantification of the TCRbeta repertoire, the TCR libraries were built with molecular barcoding that relied on unique molecular identifiers. TCRdb cleaned the public reads at Q25 with fastp, built clones with MiXCR and kept in-frame beta chains. Every distinct CDR3 protein forms one entry, paired with its most common genes and DNA. The sample table lists some 250,000 distinct CDR3 sequences, approximately 12% of them with a count of one. The ten most abundant clones make up 2% to 3% of the sample. CDR1 and CDR2 (GTSNPN, SVGIG) derive from the germline V gene (reference sequence). The CDR3, from cysteine to phenylalanine, totals 16 residues. The kept DNA is CDR3 alone, 48 bases in frame from the first base. A distance of 14 bases separates the germline ends of V and J, which lose 2 bases and 0 bases respectively.

The entry originates in a study of T-cell reconstitution after alpha-beta-depleted transplantation in children (dated by TCRdb to about 2016). Regarding the research as a whole: Using TCR repertoire profiling, the study quantitatively followed how T-cell immune reconstitution unfolded in children after TCRalphabeta/CD19-depleted allogeneic hematopoietic cell transplantation.

The sample was PBMCs from the stem cell graft donor, taken from the stem cell graft. This TCR was sampled from a human donor who donated a stem cell graft to a child with acute lymphoblastic leukemia. The chain was built from TRBV30 and TRBJ2-4, with an unclear D gene assignment. The nucleotides are TGTGCCTGGAGTCCCCACCGAACCCTAGCCAAAAACATTCAGTACTTC. Its translation is CAWSPHRTLAKNIQYF. Outside the CDR3, residues come from the reference TRBV30 and TRBJ2-4 proteins, so the full variable domain is: SQTIHQWPATLVQPVGSPLSLECTVEGTSNPNLYWYRQAAGRGLQLLFYSVGIGQISSEVPQNLSASRPQDRQFILSSKKLLLSDSGFYLCAWSPHRTLAKNIQYFGAGTRLSVL.